Each of the 18 T cell receptor beta chains below was sequenced from the same sample in a study of T cells after yellow fever vaccination. Via MiXCR, TCRdb re-called the 5' RACE reads, giving one row per CDR3 protein. The sample lists a few hundred thousand distinct CDR3 sequences; roughly 5% were seen once. This material consisted of CD4+ T cells sorted from PBMCs, taken on the day of the yellow fever booster vaccination. These receptors all stem from a man in his late teens or twenties who received the YFV17D yellow fever vaccine.

This clonotype was seen repeatedly, ten times or more. The rearrangement links TRBV4-1 to TRBJ1-1; TRBD1 matches at 9 bases. With 4 bases clipped from V and 7 bases from J, the junction kept 7 bases outside the gene matches. The CDR3 covers 14 residues. CDR1 is MGHRA, CDR2 YSYEKL, per germline. The CDR3 is CASSRTGQGFEAFF. For the CDR3, the DNA is TGCGCCAGCAGCCGAACGGGACAGGGCTTTGAAGCTTTCTTT.

This clonotype was counted only a few times. The DNA for the CDR3 is TGTGCCAGCAGCGTAAATAGCGGGGTGCAGTTCTTC. Its protein product is CASSVNSGVQFF. The chain uses TRBV7-3 and TRBJ2-1; 8 bases map to TRBD2. J gave up 12 bases and V 5 bases, and 6 bases lay outside the gene matches. This CDR3 is 12 amino acids long. Germline V gene sequence: CDR1 SGHTA, CDR2 FQGTGA. The full variable domain, in which reference TRBV7-3 and TRBJ2-1 provide the parts outside the CDR3, is GAGVSQTPSNKVTEKGKYVELRCDPISGHTALYWYRQSLGQGPEFLIYFQGTGAADDSGLPNDRFFAVRPEGSVSTLKIQRTERGDSAVYLCASSVNSGVQFFGPGTRLTVL.

This clonotype was seen more than once but under ten times. The rearrangement links TRBV20-1 to TRBJ2-7; the match to TRBD1 covers 9 bases. The CDR3 totals 15 residues. CDR1 is DFQATT, CDR2 SNEGSKA, per germline (reference sequence). J was trimmed by 2 bases and V by 6 bases; bases with no gene match: 11. The CDR3 coding sequence is TGCAGTGCCTTCATTCCGGGACAGGGCCCCTACGAGCAGTACTTC. Protein: CSAFIPGQGPYEQYF.

The CDR3 sequence is CASSQGGSEKLFF. The CDR3 coding sequence is TGTGCCAGCAGCCAAGGGGGAAGTGAAAAACTGTTTTTT. The chain recombines TRBV14 with TRBJ1-4; D not resolved. The CDR3 consists of 13 residues. The germline CDR1 and CDR2 sequences are SGHDN and FVKESK. Trimming took 1 base from V and 7 from J, leaving 7 bases between them.

The chain is built from TRBV25-1 and TRBJ2-7, with 8 bases fitting TRBD1. Germline lookup yields CDR1 MGHDK and CDR2 SYGVNS. The CDR3 length is 14 residues. J gave up 7 bases and V 6 bases, and 11 bases lay outside the gene matches. Here the CDR3 DNA reads TGTGCCAGCAGCAGACAGGGGAGGCGTGGGGAGCAGTACTTC. Protein: CASSRQGRRGEQYF.

There are many counts of this clonotype. This rearrangement joins TRBV7-2 to TRBJ2-6, with D perhaps matching TRBD2 (5 bases). The germline V and J ends were trimmed by 0 bases and 2 bases, with 5 bases remaining between them. Germline lookup yields CDR1 SGHTA and CDR2 FQGNSA. This CDR3 comprises 15 residues. The CDR3 DNA reads as TGTGCCAGCAGCTTAGCCGGGACTGGGGCCAACGTCCTGACTTTC. This codes for CASSLAGTGANVLTF.

As to this clonotype: Possible read error: a much larger clone is one base away. V gene TRBV7-2 combines with J gene TRBJ2-3; 10 bases map to TRBD2. The CDR3 consists of 16 residues. Germline CDR1 SGHTA, CDR2 FQGNSA. CDR3 coding DNA: TGTGCCCGCAGCGACATACTAGCGGGAACGGGGGATACGCAGTATTTT. The encoded protein is CARSDILAGTGDTQYF. The complete variable domain, with remaining parts taken from reference TRBV7-2 and TRBJ2-3, reads GAGVSQSPSNKVTEKGKDVELRCDPISGHTALYWYRQSLGQGLEFLIYFQGNSAPDKSGLPSDRFSAERTGGSVSTLTIQRTQQEDSAVYLCARSDILAGTGDTQYFGPGTRLTVL.

The chain couples TRBV24-1 to TRBJ2-3; D not resolved. In germline, CDR1 is KGHDR, CDR2 SFDVKD. V was shortened by 1 base and J by 2 bases, with 6 bases between the two germline ends. CDR3 size: 14 residues. This chain's CDR3 is CATSDFWVTDTQYF. The CDR3 coding sequence is TGTGCCACCAGTGATTTCTGGGTCACAGATACGCAGTATTTT.

This clonotype was observed many times. J is TRBJ2-1 and V is TRBV7-2; D gene uncertain. The V gene's germline CDR1 is SGHTA and CDR2 FQGNSA. Trimming removed 2 bases from V and 1 base from J, with 9 bases in between. This CDR3 has 15 residues. The CDR3 loop reads CASSLLPPSYNEQFF. As DNA, the CDR3 is TGTGCCAGCAGCTTATTACCGCCATCCTACAATGAGCAGTTCTTC.

This clonotype was counted many times. In DNA form, the CDR3 reads TGTGCCAGCAGCCAACTTGGGGGGTACCCCGGGGAGCTGTTTTTT. Translation gives CASSQLGGYPGELFF. The rearrangement links TRBV3-1 to TRBJ2-2; possibly TRBD2 for D (6 bases). Trimming stripped 2 bases from V and 6 bases from J, with 13 bases between. CDR3 length: 15 amino acids. Per germline, CDR1 LGHDT and CDR2 YNNKEL (reference sequence).

The V and J genes are TRBV6-6 and TRBJ2-5, with no clear D. Trimming cost V 2 bases and J 5 bases, with 12 bases left between them. Germline lookup yields CDR1 MNHNY and CDR2 SVGAGI (reference sequence). The CDR3 has 14 residues. The CDR3 reads CASSYGVERETQYF. The CDR3 DNA sequence: TGTGCCAGCAGTTACGGTGTGGAGAGGGAGACCCAGTACTTC.

The chain is built from TRBV2 and TRBJ2-1, with 11 bases matching TRBD2. The CDR3 loop spans 13 amino acids. The germline V gene has CDR1 SNHLY and CDR2 FYNNEI. The J segment lost 10 bases and the V segment lost 3 bases, leaving 2 bases of the junction unmatched. The CDR3 loop is CASSEGLAAEQFF. The CDR3 DNA reads as TGTGCCAGCAGTGAGGGACTAGCGGCAGAGCAGTTCTTC.

The chain carries TRBV19 and TRBJ2-1, with TRBD2 matching over 10 bases. With V trimmed by 9 bases and J by 1 base, 9 bases remained unmatched. The CDR3 consists of 16 residues. Per the germline V gene, CDR1 is LNHDA and CDR2 is SQIVND (reference sequence). The CDR3 region has the DNA TGTGCCAGCGCACCTCTTAGCGGGGGGTCCTACAATGAGCAGTTCTTC. As protein: CASAPLSGGSYNEQFF.

This clonotype was counted ten times or more. The chain has TRBV20-1 and TRBJ2-1; 9 bases match TRBD2. The CDR3 sequence is 17 residues long. V lost 2 bases, J lost 4 bases, and 12 bases stayed unmatched. Germline CDR1 and CDR2: DFQATT and SNEGSKA (reference sequence). The CDR3 DNA reads TGCAGTGCTAGACTTACACCCCCTAGCGGGGCTTACAATGAGCAGTTCTTC. Amino acids: CSARLTPPSGAYNEQFF.

This clonotype has at least ten counts. The chain couples TRBV5-1 to TRBJ2-3, with TRBD1 identical over 8 bases. CDR3 length equals 16 residues. Germline-derived CDR1 and CDR2 are SGHRS and YFSETQ. Trimming cost V 4 bases and J 3 bases; bases outside gene matches: 10. The CDR3 DNA is TGCGCCAGCAGCCGAACGACAGGGGTTGTGACAGATACGCAGTATTTT. Translation: CASSRTTGVVTDTQYF.

This clonotype has only a few counts. The gene calls are TRBV20-1 and TRBJ2-5, with 8 nucleotides matching TRBD2. The germline gives CDR1 DFQATT, CDR2 SNEGSKA (reference sequence). CDR3 length: 14 residues. J was trimmed by 2 bases and V by 1 base; bases with no gene match: 3. The CDR3 here is CSARGTSRQETQYF. The DNA of the CDR3 is TGCAGTGCTAGAGGGACTAGCCGTCAAGAGACCCAGTACTTC.

This clonotype has only a few counts. The chain has TRBV2 and TRBJ2-2, with D maybe TRBD1 (5 bases). This CDR3 comprises 13 residues. Germline V gives CDR1 SNHLY, CDR2 FYNNEI. V lost 10 bases and J 1 base, leaving 10 bases between the germline ends. CDR3 nucleotide sequence: TGTGCCACCACAGGCCTGAACACCGGGGAGCTGTTTTTT. Translating gives CATTGLNTGELFF. Based on the CDR3 plus reference TRBV2 and TRBJ2-2, the full variable domain is EPEVTQTPSHQVTQMGQEVILRCVPISNHLYFYWYRQILGQKVEFLVSFYNNEISEKSEIFDDQFSVERPDGSNFTLKIRSTKLEDSAMYFCATTGLNTGELFFGEGSRLTVL.

This clonotype was found many times. The genes are TRBV7-9 and TRBJ2-2; no clear D. Germline CDR1 reads SEHNR; CDR2 reads FQNEAQ (reference sequence). Trimming took off 6 bases at V and 2 bases at J, with 13 bases between the two ends. This CDR3 contains 15 residues. The CDR3 here is CASRLPGLNTGELFF. CDR3 DNA: TGTGCCAGCAGACTCCCGGGCCTCAACACCGGGGAGCTGTTTTTT.